This T cell receptor (beta chain) was recorded in a study of cytotoxic CD8 clonotypes in ibrutinib-treated CLL. This clone showed up just a few times. V was trimmed by 0 bases and J by 2 bases, leaving 10 bases between them. This CDR3 spans 15 amino acids. Germline V gene data show CDR1 as LGHNA and CDR2 as YSLEER. Profiling relied on immunoSEQ multiplex PCR, and the TCRdb table lists in-frame clones only, not all of them. The table has 110,000 or so clones, 58% seen once; the top ten hold 30% to 45%. Source: PBMCs, taken after 24 months of ibrutinib treatment. This TCR was recovered from a human donor with chronic lymphocytic leukemia. The J gene is TRBJ1-2, the V gene TRBV4-3; perhaps TRBD1 as D (5 bases). The CDR3 bases are TGCGCCAGCAGCCAAGATTGGCAGGGAAACTATGGCTACACCTTC. It encodes CASSQDWQGNYGYTF.